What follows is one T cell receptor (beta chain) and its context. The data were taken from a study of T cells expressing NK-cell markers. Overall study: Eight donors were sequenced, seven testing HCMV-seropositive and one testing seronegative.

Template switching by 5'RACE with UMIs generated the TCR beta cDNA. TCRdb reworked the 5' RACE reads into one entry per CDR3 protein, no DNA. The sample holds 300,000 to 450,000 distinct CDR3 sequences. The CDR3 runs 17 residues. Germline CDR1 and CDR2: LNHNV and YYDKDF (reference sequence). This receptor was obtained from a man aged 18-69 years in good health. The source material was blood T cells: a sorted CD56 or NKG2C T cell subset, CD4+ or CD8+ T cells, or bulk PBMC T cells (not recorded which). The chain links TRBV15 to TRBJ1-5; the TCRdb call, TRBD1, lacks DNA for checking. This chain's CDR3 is CATSRDYARTRGQPQHF. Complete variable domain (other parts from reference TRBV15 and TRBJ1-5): DAMVIQNPRYQVTQFGKPVTLSCSQTLNHNVMYWYQQKSSQAPKLLFHYYDKDFNNEADTPDNFQSRRPNTSFCFLDIRSPGLGDTAMYLCATSRDYARTRGQPQHFGDGTRLSIL.